The present TCR beta chain was sequenced within a study of cytomegalovirus exposure and HLA in healthy donors. Across the study: Genotyping showed 75% to 90% of a few hundred donors falling in the Caucasian-associated ancestry cluster. Study-wide findings and caveats: A likely sequencing artifact accounted for one observed cluster of highly shared sequence variants. Later analysis demonstrated an association between a missense DCLRE1C variant and TCR beta V- and J-gene trimming.

The CDR3 totals 18 residues. From germline, CDR1 is KGHSH and CDR2 LQKENI. V lost 4 bases, J lost 4 bases, and 17 bases stayed unmatched. Though probably carrying unrecorded immune exposures, donors were nominally healthy at sampling. The PCR made use of 60 Vbeta and 13 Jbeta primers. Clones were read by immunoSEQ multiplex PCR, and TCRdb kept only the in-frame ones, dropping some. The table lists over 130,000 clones, 61% of them singletons. In its sample, this clone was seen a few times. Its antigen is currently unknown. Other DNA sequences of this sample code for an identical CDR3. The specimen was PBMCs. The receptor was derived from a male donor in good health and CMV-seronegative. The chain carries TRBV18 and TRBJ2-5, with 8 bases aligning to TRBD2. The CDR3, as DNA: TGTGCCAGCTCACTCCCGGGAGGGGCGGGCAAAGCAAGAGAGACCCAGTACTTC. Protein product: CASSLPGGAGKARETQYF.